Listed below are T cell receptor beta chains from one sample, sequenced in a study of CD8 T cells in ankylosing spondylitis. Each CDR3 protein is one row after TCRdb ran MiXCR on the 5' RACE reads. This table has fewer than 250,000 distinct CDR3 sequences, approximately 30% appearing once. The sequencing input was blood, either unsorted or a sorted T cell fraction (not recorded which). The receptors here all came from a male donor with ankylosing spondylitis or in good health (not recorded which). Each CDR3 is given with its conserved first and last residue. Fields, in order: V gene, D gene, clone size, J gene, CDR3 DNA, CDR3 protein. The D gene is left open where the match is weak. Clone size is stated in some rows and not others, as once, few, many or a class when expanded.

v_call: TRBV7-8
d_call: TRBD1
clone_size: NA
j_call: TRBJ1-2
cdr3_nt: TGTGCCAGCAGCTGGGGGGGACAGCGAAATAACTATGGCTACACCTTC
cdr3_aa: CASSWGGQRNNYGYTF

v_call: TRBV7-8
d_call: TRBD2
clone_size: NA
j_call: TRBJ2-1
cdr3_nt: TGTGCCAGCAGGAATATTAGCGGGGGGGCCGGGGGGCAGTTCTTC
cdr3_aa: CASRNISGGAGGQFF

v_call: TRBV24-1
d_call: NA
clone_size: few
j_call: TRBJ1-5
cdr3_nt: TGTGCCACCAGTGTAGGGGATCAGCCCCAGCATTTT
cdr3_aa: CATSVGDQPQHF

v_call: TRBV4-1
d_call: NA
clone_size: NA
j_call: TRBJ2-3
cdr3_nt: TGCGCCAGCAGCCACTCCGGGACATTTACAGATACGCAGTATTTT
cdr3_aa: CASSHSGTFTDTQYF

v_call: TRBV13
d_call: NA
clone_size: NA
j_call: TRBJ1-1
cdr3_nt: TGTGCCAGCAGTCTCCCGAGTTACACTGAAGCTTTCTTT
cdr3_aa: CASSLPSYTEAFF

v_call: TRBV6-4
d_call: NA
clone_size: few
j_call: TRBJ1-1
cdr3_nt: TGTGCCAGCAAGGACAGCCCCATGAACACTGAAGCTTTCTTT
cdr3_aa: CASKDSPMNTEAFF

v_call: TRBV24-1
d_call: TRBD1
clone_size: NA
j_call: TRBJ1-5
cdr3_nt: TGTGCCACCACCTGGGACAGGCAGGGCAGCAATCAGCCCCAGCATTTT
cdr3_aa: CATTWDRQGSNQPQHF

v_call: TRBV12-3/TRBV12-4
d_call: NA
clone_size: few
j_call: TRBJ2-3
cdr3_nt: TGTGCCAGCAGTTTCCGAGGGGGGGCTGATACGCAGTATTTT
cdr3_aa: CASSFRGGADTQYF

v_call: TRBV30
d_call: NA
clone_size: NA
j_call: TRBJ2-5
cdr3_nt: TGTGCCTGGGAAGGGGACCAAGAGACCCAGTACTTC
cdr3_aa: CAWEGDQETQYF

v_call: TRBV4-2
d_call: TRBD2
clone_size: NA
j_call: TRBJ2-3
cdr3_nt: TGTGCCAGCAGCCAAGCCGCGGGGGGGGGCACAGATACGCAGTATTTT
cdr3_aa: CASSQAAGGGTDTQYF

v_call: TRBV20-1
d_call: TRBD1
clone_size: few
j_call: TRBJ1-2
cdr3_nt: TGCAGTGCCGCCGGGACAGGGGGCGACTATGGCTACACCTTC
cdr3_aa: CSAAGTGGDYGYTF

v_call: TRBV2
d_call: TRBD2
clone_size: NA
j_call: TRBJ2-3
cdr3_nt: TGTGCCAGCAGCGACGGACTAGCGGGGGGCCAAGGTCGGCCAGATACGCAGTATTTT
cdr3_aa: CASSDGLAGGQGRPDTQYF

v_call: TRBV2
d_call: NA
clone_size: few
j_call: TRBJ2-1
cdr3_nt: TGTGCCAGCTTCGGGGGGCACTCCTACAATGAGCAGTTCTTC
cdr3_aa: CASFGGHSYNEQFF

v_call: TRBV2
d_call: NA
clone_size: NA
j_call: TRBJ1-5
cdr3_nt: TGTGCCAGCAGTCCAGGGTTGGGGTTCGAGCCCCAGCATTTT
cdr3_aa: CASSPGLGFEPQHF

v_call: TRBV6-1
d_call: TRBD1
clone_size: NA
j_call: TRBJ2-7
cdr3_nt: TGTGCCAGCACCTCGACAGGGGGGTCCTACGAGCAGTACTTC
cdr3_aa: CASTSTGGSYEQYF

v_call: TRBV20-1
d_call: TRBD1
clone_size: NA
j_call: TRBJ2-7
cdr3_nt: TGCAGTGCTACCGCGACAGGGAACGAGCAGTACTTC
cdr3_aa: CSATATGNEQYF

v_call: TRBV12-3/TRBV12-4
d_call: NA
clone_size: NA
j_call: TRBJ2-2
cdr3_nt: TGTGCCGAGGGGATCTACACCGGGGAGCTGTTTTTT
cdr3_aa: CAEGIYTGELFF

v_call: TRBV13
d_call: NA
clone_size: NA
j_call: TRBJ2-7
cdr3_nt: TGTGCCAGCAGCTCTCGACTCAGCTCCTACGAGCAGTACTTC
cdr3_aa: CASSSRLSSYEQYF

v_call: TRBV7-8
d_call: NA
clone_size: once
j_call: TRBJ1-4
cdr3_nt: TGTGCCAGCAGCTTACGTACAGCGGATAATGAAAAACTGTTTTTT
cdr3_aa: CASSLRTADNEKLFF

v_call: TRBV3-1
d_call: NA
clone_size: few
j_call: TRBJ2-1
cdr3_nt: TGTGCCAGCAGCCGCTTAGACGGGTCCTACAATGAGCAGTTCTTC
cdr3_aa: CASSRLDGSYNEQFF

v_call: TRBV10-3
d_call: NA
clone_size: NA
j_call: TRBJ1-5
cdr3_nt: TGTGCCATCAGGGGACAAGATAGCAATCAGCCCCAGCATTTT
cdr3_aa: CAIRGQDSNQPQHF

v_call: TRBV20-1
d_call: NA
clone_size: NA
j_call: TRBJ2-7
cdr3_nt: TGCAGTGCTAATCTTAATGGACAGCGCTACGAGCAGTACTTC
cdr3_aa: CSANLNGQRYEQYF

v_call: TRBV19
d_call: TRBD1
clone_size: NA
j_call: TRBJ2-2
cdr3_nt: TGTGCCAGTAGCAGGGGGACGGAGTGGACCGGGGAGCTGTTTTTT
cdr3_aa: CASSRGTEWTGELFF

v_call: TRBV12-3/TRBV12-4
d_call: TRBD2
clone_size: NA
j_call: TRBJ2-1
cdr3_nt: TGTGCCAGCAGATTTAGCGGGGAATACAATGAGCAGTTCTTC
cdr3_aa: CASRFSGEYNEQFF

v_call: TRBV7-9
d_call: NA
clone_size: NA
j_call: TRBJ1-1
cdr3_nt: TGTGCCAGCAGCCCTACAGGGAGCCCTGAAGCTTTCTTT
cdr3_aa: CASSPTGSPEAFF